This T cell receptor (beta chain) was sequenced for a study of blood T cell repertoires in COVID-19. About the research overall: Researchers got acute and convalescent COVID-19 samples from the United States, Italy and Spain.

The assay was immunoSEQ multiplex PCR, and TCRdb's table has in-frame clones only and misses some. The table has 100,000 to 150,000 clones, about four fifths seen once. This CDR3 comprises 12 residues. CDR1 and CDR2 (germline): LNHNV, YYDKDF (reference sequence). Deletions cut 8 bases from V and 7 bases from J, with 14 bases between. J is TRBJ1-2 and V is TRBV15, with D tentatively TRBD1 (5 bases). The sequence derives from a middle-aged man with active or convalescent COVID-19. The source material was peripheral blood. CDR3 sequence reads: CATSLGGGGYTF. CDR3 sequence (DNA): TGTGCCACCTCCCTCGGGGGAGGTGGCTACACCTTC. Combining the CDR3 with reference TRBV15 and TRBJ1-2 gives the whole variable domain DAMVIQNPRYQVTQFGKPVTLSCSQTLNHNVMYWYQQKSSQAPKLLFHYYDKDFNNEADTPDNFQSRRPNTSFCFLDIRSPGLGDTAMYLCATSLGGGGYTFGSGTRLTVV.